Listed below are T cell receptor beta chains from one sample, sequenced in a study of T cells in Graves' hyperthyroidism and ophthalmopathy. TCRdb reprocessed the multiplex PCR reads with MiXCR, giving one entry per CDR3 protein. The data hold around 610,000 distinct CDR3 sequences, with around 15% observed a single time. The sequencing input was blood. The receptors stem from a woman between 40 and 50 years old with Graves' ophthalmopathy. Both conserved end residues are part of each CDR3. A D gene is named only where the DNA matches it firmly. The listing skips clone size in some rows; elsewhere it reads once, few, many or a size class.

cdr3_nt: TGTGCCAGCAGCCTACTAGCGGGAAGTATGGAGACCCAGTACTTC; cdr3_aa: CASSLLAGSMETQYF; j_call: TRBJ2-5; cdr3_length: 15; v_call: TRBV12-3/TRBV12-4; clone_size: few; d_call: TRBD2
cdr3_nt: TGTGCCTGGAGTCTAGGGGCGGGCAGAAATCAGCCCCAGCATTTT; cdr3_aa: CAWSLGAGRNQPQHF; j_call: TRBJ1-5; cdr3_length: 15; v_call: TRBV30; clone_size: few; d_call: .
cdr3_nt: TGCAGTGCTCCGCGGACAGGCCAGAACACTGAAGCTTTCTTT; cdr3_aa: CSAPRTGQNTEAFF; j_call: TRBJ1-1; cdr3_length: 14; v_call: TRBV20-1; clone_size: .; d_call: TRBD1
cdr3_nt: TGTGCCTGGAAGGGGGCTAGCGGACACACCGGGGAGCTGTTTTTT; cdr3_aa: CAWKGASGHTGELFF; j_call: TRBJ2-2; cdr3_length: 15; v_call: TRBV30; clone_size: many; d_call: .
cdr3_nt: TGCAGTGCTACGGGGGGAGGGAACACTGAAGCTTTCTTT; cdr3_aa: CSATGGGNTEAFF; j_call: TRBJ1-1; cdr3_length: 13; v_call: TRBV20-1; clone_size: many; d_call: .
cdr3_nt: TGCGCCAGCAGCTCTGCCTTAGCGGGGGCCCAAGAGACCCAGTACTTC; cdr3_aa: CASSSALAGAQETQYF; j_call: TRBJ2-5; cdr3_length: 16; v_call: TRBV5-1; clone_size: many; d_call: TRBD2
cdr3_nt: TGTGCCAGTATGGGCAGGGGCACTGAAGCTTTCTTT; cdr3_aa: CASMGRGTEAFF; j_call: TRBJ1-1; cdr3_length: 12; v_call: TRBV19; clone_size: many; d_call: .
cdr3_nt: TGTGCCAGCAGTGAAAGAGAGAATCAGCCCCAGCATTTT; cdr3_aa: CASSERENQPQHF; j_call: TRBJ1-5; cdr3_length: 13; v_call: TRBV6-1; clone_size: many; d_call: .
cdr3_nt: TGCAGTGCTAGGGCCCGGACAGGTTACGAGCAGTACTTC; cdr3_aa: CSARARTGYEQYF; j_call: TRBJ2-7; cdr3_length: 13; v_call: TRBV20-1; clone_size: .; d_call: TRBD1
cdr3_nt: TGCAGCGTTGAAGATCTAGCGGGAGGGAGGGATACGCAGTATTTT; cdr3_aa: CSVEDLAGGRDTQYF; j_call: TRBJ2-3; cdr3_length: 15; v_call: TRBV29-1; clone_size: few; d_call: TRBD2
cdr3_nt: TGTGCCAGCAGTTTAAAGAAGAGGTCGAACACCGGGGAGCTGTTTTTT; cdr3_aa: CASSLKKRSNTGELFF; j_call: TRBJ2-2; cdr3_length: 16; v_call: TRBV28; clone_size: .; d_call: .
cdr3_nt: TGTGCCAGCAGTTCCACTAGCGGGAGGGGTACCGGGGAGCTGTTTTTT; cdr3_aa: CASSSTSGRGTGELFF; j_call: TRBJ2-2; cdr3_length: 16; v_call: TRBV12-3/TRBV12-4; clone_size: many; d_call: TRBD2
cdr3_nt: TGTGCCAGCAATCGAGGGGGGGGCGAGCAGTACTTC; cdr3_aa: CASNRGGGEQYF; j_call: TRBJ2-7; cdr3_length: 12; v_call: TRBV2; clone_size: many; d_call: .
cdr3_nt: TGTGCCTGGAGTGTACAGGAAGGGACACACTACGAGCAGTACTTC; cdr3_aa: CAWSVQEGTHYEQYF; j_call: TRBJ2-7; cdr3_length: 15; v_call: TRBV30; clone_size: .; d_call: .
cdr3_nt: TGTGCCAGCAGCTTGTGGGGGGAGAGGACCCAGTACTTC; cdr3_aa: CASSLWGERTQYF; j_call: TRBJ2-5; cdr3_length: 13; v_call: TRBV5-6; clone_size: many; d_call: .
cdr3_nt: TGTGCCAGCAGTGAACAGGGGGCGCCCGGGGACACCTTC; cdr3_aa: CASSEQGAPGDTF; j_call: TRBJ1-2; cdr3_length: 13; v_call: TRBV2; clone_size: .; d_call: TRBD1
cdr3_nt: TGTGCCAGTAGTACCCATGTCGGCTCCTACGAGCAGTACTTC; cdr3_aa: CASSTHVGSYEQYF; j_call: TRBJ2-7; cdr3_length: 14; v_call: TRBV19; clone_size: many; d_call: .
cdr3_nt: TGTGCCAGCCGCTTGACCGAGGGGCAGCCCCAGCATTTT; cdr3_aa: CASRLTEGQPQHF; j_call: TRBJ1-5; cdr3_length: 13; v_call: TRBV7-2; clone_size: .; d_call: .
cdr3_nt: TGCAGCGTAGCCGGACTAGCGGGGGGAATCGAGCAGTACTTC; cdr3_aa: CSVAGLAGGIEQYF; j_call: TRBJ2-7; cdr3_length: 14; v_call: TRBV29-1; clone_size: few; d_call: TRBD2
cdr3_nt: TGCGCCAGCAGCCAAGATAGACAACTGATGAACACTGAAGCTTTCTTT; cdr3_aa: CASSQDRQLMNTEAFF; j_call: TRBJ1-1; cdr3_length: 16; v_call: TRBV4-1; clone_size: .; d_call: .
cdr3_nt: TGTGCCAGCAGCCAGCTAGCGGAGCAGTTCTTC; cdr3_aa: CASSQLAEQFF; j_call: TRBJ2-1; cdr3_length: 11; v_call: TRBV11-3; clone_size: many; d_call: .
cdr3_nt: TGTGCCAGCAGCTCCGGGACAGGGGGCTATGAGACCCAGTACTTC; cdr3_aa: CASSSGTGGYETQYF; j_call: TRBJ2-5; cdr3_length: 15; v_call: TRBV7-9; clone_size: .; d_call: TRBD1
cdr3_nt: TGCAGCGTTGAAGGGCTTCCGGGGACAGGGGACTTGAACACTGAAGCTTTCTTT; cdr3_aa: CSVEGLPGTGDLNTEAFF; j_call: TRBJ1-1; cdr3_length: 18; v_call: TRBV29-1; clone_size: few; d_call: TRBD1
cdr3_nt: TGTGCCAGCAGCCCGGGGCTCCGGGGAAATCAGCCCCAGCATTTT; cdr3_aa: CASSPGLRGNQPQHF; j_call: TRBJ1-5; cdr3_length: 15; v_call: TRBV9; clone_size: .; d_call: .
cdr3_nt: TGCAGTGCTAGAGAATCATTACTAGCGGGAGCCTACGAGCAGTACTTC; cdr3_aa: CSARESLLAGAYEQYF; j_call: TRBJ2-7; cdr3_length: 16; v_call: TRBV20-1; clone_size: many; d_call: TRBD2
cdr3_nt: TGTGCCTGGAGTTTTTTGTCGGGTCTTTCCTACGAGCAGTACTTC; cdr3_aa: CAWSFLSGLSYEQYF; j_call: TRBJ2-7; cdr3_length: 15; v_call: TRBV30; clone_size: .; d_call: .
cdr3_nt: TGTGCCAGCAAGGGGATACAGGGTTGGTATGGCTACACCTTC; cdr3_aa: CASKGIQGWYGYTF; j_call: TRBJ1-2; cdr3_length: 14; v_call: TRBV6-1; clone_size: few; d_call: .
cdr3_nt: TGCGCCAGCAGCCAAGATTCGACATACAGCTATGGCTACACCTTC; cdr3_aa: CASSQDSTYSYGYTF; j_call: TRBJ1-2; cdr3_length: 15; v_call: TRBV4-3; clone_size: many; d_call: .
cdr3_nt: TGCAGTGCTTCCGAGGGGGCGGGTACTAGCTCCTACGAGCAGTACTTC; cdr3_aa: CSASEGAGTSSYEQYF; j_call: TRBJ2-7; cdr3_length: 16; v_call: TRBV20-1; clone_size: few; d_call: TRBD1
cdr3_nt: TGTGCCACCAGTGACCAAAACAAGAACCTCGGTGAGACCCAGTACTTC; cdr3_aa: CATSDQNKNLGETQYF; j_call: TRBJ2-5; cdr3_length: 16; v_call: TRBV24-1; clone_size: .; d_call: .
cdr3_nt: TGTGCCAGTAGTATATCCCCGTCCGCCTACGAGCAGTACTTC; cdr3_aa: CASSISPSAYEQYF; j_call: TRBJ2-7; cdr3_length: 14; v_call: TRBV19; clone_size: many; d_call: .
cdr3_nt: TGTGCCAGCAGTTGGGGGACATTCGCTTCACCCCTCCACTTT; cdr3_aa: CASSWGTFASPLHF; j_call: TRBJ1-6; cdr3_length: 14; v_call: TRBV28; clone_size: .; d_call: .
cdr3_nt: TGTGCCAGCAGCCAAGACAGGATCCTCTATGGCTACACCTTC; cdr3_aa: CASSQDRILYGYTF; j_call: TRBJ1-2; cdr3_length: 14; v_call: TRBV6-2/TRBV6-3; clone_size: many; d_call: .
cdr3_nt: TGTGCCAGCAGCCTGGCAAAGGGACAGGGGGCTTGGGAGCAGTACTTC; cdr3_aa: CASSLAKGQGAWEQYF; j_call: TRBJ2-7; cdr3_length: 16; v_call: TRBV6-1; clone_size: many; d_call: TRBD1
cdr3_nt: TGTGCCAGCACCGACCCTGACAGGAAAGTCTCCGAGCAGTACTTC; cdr3_aa: CASTDPDRKVSEQYF; j_call: TRBJ2-7; cdr3_length: 15; v_call: TRBV6-2/TRBV6-3; clone_size: .; d_call: .
cdr3_nt: TGTGCCAGTAGTACCCCCGATAGGGGAGGCTATGGCTACACCTTC; cdr3_aa: CASSTPDRGGYGYTF; j_call: TRBJ1-2; cdr3_length: 15; v_call: TRBV19; clone_size: many; d_call: .
cdr3_nt: TGCAGTGCTTCGACACTCAGCTCTGGAAACACCATATATTTT; cdr3_aa: CSASTLSSGNTIYF; j_call: TRBJ1-3; cdr3_length: 14; v_call: TRBV20-1; clone_size: few; d_call: .
cdr3_nt: TGTGCCTGGACCTTAGGGACTGCTCAGTTAGAGACCCAGTACTTC; cdr3_aa: CAWTLGTAQLETQYF; j_call: TRBJ2-5; cdr3_length: 15; v_call: TRBV30; clone_size: .; d_call: .
cdr3_nt: TGCAGCGTCAGACAAGGATTTGCCTATGGCTACACCTTC; cdr3_aa: CSVRQGFAYGYTF; j_call: TRBJ1-2; cdr3_length: 13; v_call: TRBV29-1; clone_size: .; d_call: .
cdr3_nt: TGTGCCTGGAGTCAGGGCGGTGACACCATATATTTT; cdr3_aa: CAWSQGGDTIYF; j_call: TRBJ1-3; cdr3_length: 12; v_call: TRBV30; clone_size: many; d_call: .
cdr3_nt: TGTGCCAGCAGCTCGCCGGGTGTGCGGGCGAACACCGGGGAGCTGTTTTTT; cdr3_aa: CASSSPGVRANTGELFF; j_call: TRBJ2-2; cdr3_length: 17; v_call: TRBV11-2; clone_size: few; d_call: .
cdr3_nt: TGTGCCACCAGCACCGGACAGGGAGGCACTGAAGCTTTCTTT; cdr3_aa: CATSTGQGGTEAFF; j_call: TRBJ1-1; cdr3_length: 14; v_call: TRBV15; clone_size: many; d_call: TRBD1
cdr3_nt: TGTGCCAGCAATTTATCCGGGACAGGGTACGGCTACACCTTC; cdr3_aa: CASNLSGTGYGYTF; j_call: TRBJ1-2; cdr3_length: 14; v_call: TRBV27; clone_size: many; d_call: TRBD1
cdr3_nt: TGTGCCACCCGGGGGCCAGATACGCAGTATTTT; cdr3_aa: CATRGPDTQYF; j_call: TRBJ2-3; cdr3_length: 11; v_call: TRBV7-9; clone_size: few; d_call: .
cdr3_nt: TGTGCCAGTTATGCTGGGACCTCCAATGAGCAGTTCTTC; cdr3_aa: CASYAGTSNEQFF; j_call: TRBJ2-1; cdr3_length: 13; v_call: TRBV6-2/TRBV6-3; clone_size: many; d_call: .
cdr3_nt: TGTGCCAGCAGCCAAGATAGAAGGCCCGGGGAGCTGTTTTTT; cdr3_aa: CASSQDRRPGELFF; j_call: TRBJ2-2; cdr3_length: 14; v_call: TRBV28; clone_size: .; d_call: .
cdr3_nt: TGTGCAACAGAGGACTCTGGAAACACCATATATTTT; cdr3_aa: CATEDSGNTIYF; j_call: TRBJ1-3; cdr3_length: 12; v_call: TRBV19; clone_size: many; d_call: .
cdr3_nt: TGTGCCAGCAGTTTAATGGAGCCGAACACCGGGGAGCTGTTTTTT; cdr3_aa: CASSLMEPNTGELFF; j_call: TRBJ2-2; cdr3_length: 15; v_call: TRBV12-3/TRBV12-4; clone_size: few; d_call: .